This T cell receptor beta chain comes out of a study of persistence of HIV-infected CD4 T cells. Study context: Up to roughly 200 mL blood was drawn at multiple time points; a couple of donors had single-time leukapheresis.

Concerning this clone itself: Its antigen remains unidentified.

The libraries were made with immunoSEQ version 4 in survey mode. Repertoires were generated with immunoSEQ multiplex PCR, while TCRdb's copy carries only in-frame clones and drops some. The table lists about 45,000 clones, around 89% of them singletons, with around 3.4% in the top ten. Nonspecific anti-CD3/anti-CD28 bead stimulation represents the broad CD4+ T cell repertoire. Sorting of responding CD4+ T cells relied on upregulated CD40 ligand together with CD69. Donors were HIV-1-infected adults who began suppressive ART during chronic infection. Germline values: CDR1 DFQATT, CDR2 SNEGSKA (reference sequence). This CDR3 spans 14 amino acids. V lost 3 bases, J lost 4 bases, and 10 bases lay in between.

The receptor's source is an adult woman with HIV who was CMV-seropositive. Sequencing was performed on CD4+ T cells sorted from PBMCs after approximately 18-hour stimulation, taken from a patient who received antiretroviral therapy. The chain is built from TRBV20-1 and TRBJ1-6; unclear D gene. The CDR3 sequence: CSASGSEYNSPLHF. In DNA form, the CDR3 reads TGCAGTGCTAGTGGCTCAGAATATAATTCACCCCTCCACTTT.